Given below is one T cell receptor (beta chain) in context. The antigen is not known. The TCR beta profiling, which covered VDJ combination and CDR3 sequence, was carried out using genomic DNA as the template. TCRdb called the reads again in MiXCR, with one record for every CDR3 protein. The repertoire includes around 170,000 distinct CDR3 sequences, about three fifths of them detected once, and less than 55% sits in the top ten. The CDR3 runs 15 residues. Germline CDR1 and CDR2: DFQATT and SNEGSKA (reference sequence). The ends lost 5 bases at V and 0 bases at J; junction bases unmatched: 7. The data belong to a study of CD8+CD57+ T cells in acquired aplastic anemia. Study-level background: The DNA of sorted CD4+ and CD8+ cells averaged 3.2 ug. CD4+ cell libraries from healthy donors averaged approximately 9.8 million reads. General study points: Researchers report that 25 to 30 CD8+ CDR3 sequences appeared in both patients and controls.

Sequenced sample: sorted CD4+, CD8+, or CD8+CD57+ T cells (not recorded which) from PBMCs. This receptor was obtained from a human donor in good health. This chain connects TRBV20-1 to TRBJ1-3, with TRBD1 matching 7 bases. CDR3 sequence reads: CSARDRTNSGNTIYF. The CDR3 nucleotides read TGCAGTGCTCGGGACAGAACTAACTCTGGAAACACCATATATTTT.